Listed here are 10 T cell receptor beta chains from one sample, sequenced in a study of cytomegalovirus exposure and HLA in healthy donors. Clones were sequenced by immunoSEQ multiplex PCR, and TCRdb holds only the in-frame ones, with some missing. The sample lists 85,000 to 90,000 clones, approximately 96% occurring once. Sequencing was carried out using PBMCs. Receptors originate from a man aged 18 to 29 in good health and CMV-seronegative.

The V gene is TRBV5-1, the J gene TRBJ1-1, with a possible D match to TRBD1 (5 bases). This CDR3 is built from 13 residues. Germline V lookup: CDR1 SGHRS, CDR2 YFSETQ. V was shortened by 7 bases and J by 2 bases, with 12 bases between the two germline ends. CDR3 sequence (DNA): TGCGCCAGCTCTTATGACAGAAACACTGAAGCTTTCTTT. This sequence encodes CASSYDRNTEAFF.

This chain connects TRBV7-2 to TRBJ1-4; D is uncertain. This CDR3 has 15 residues. CDR1 is SGHTA and CDR2 is FQGNSA in the germline V gene. The V gene lost 1 base and the J gene lost 5 bases, with 11 bases spanning the gap. In DNA form, the CDR3 reads TGTGCCAGCAGCTTAGTAGTGACGGGAAATGAAAAACTGTTTTTT. It codes for CASSLVVTGNEKLFF.

Here the CDR3 reads CAISESRTSGGDTQYF. The CDR3 coding sequence is TGTGCCATCAGTGAGTCTCGGACTAGCGGTGGAGATACGCAGTATTTT. The V call is TRBV10-3, the J call TRBJ2-3, with TRBD2 identical over 10 bases. The CDR3 spans 16 residues. The germline V gene has CDR1 ENHRY and CDR2 SYGVKD. The V gene end was trimmed by 0 bases and the J gene end by 5 bases; junction bases not matched to a gene: 5.

The V and J genes are TRBV28 and TRBJ2-7; D is perhaps TRBD1 (5 bases). The V gene's germline CDR1 is MDHEN and CDR2 SYDVKM. The CDR3 spans 14 residues. Trimming stripped 7 bases from V and 2 bases from J, with 15 bases between. CDR3 loop: CASKNTGPTYEQYF. CDR3 coding DNA: TGTGCCAGCAAGAATACAGGCCCAACCTACGAGCAGTACTTC.

The V gene is TRBV4-1, the J gene TRBJ1-1, with 7 bases matching TRBD1. The CDR3 loop spans 16 amino acids. Germline values: CDR1 MGHRA, CDR2 YSYEKL. J lost 0 bases, V lost 0 bases, and 4 bases had no gene match. The CDR3 DNA follows: TGCGCCAGCAGCCAAGAAGGGGGCCCTTTGAACACTGAAGCTTTCTTT. It specifies CASSQEGGPLNTEAFF.

The chain couples TRBV6-5 to TRBJ2-1, with 10 bases that match TRBD2. V was clipped by 5 bases and J by 5 bases; unmatched bases: 6. Germline V gives CDR1 MNHEY, CDR2 SVGAGI. The CDR3 contains 15 residues. The CDR3 coding sequence is TGTGCCAGCAGTCCCGGACTAGCGGCTGACAATGAGCAGTTCTTC. Protein product: CASSPGLAADNEQFF.

CDR3 protein: CATSTDPGYTGELFF. In DNA, the CDR3 is TGTGCCACCAGCACCGATCCGGGTTACACCGGGGAGCTGTTTTTT. The chain joins TRBV15 to TRBJ2-2; D remains ambiguous. CDR1 and CDR2 from the germline V gene are LNHNV and YYDKDF (reference sequence). V was shortened by 4 bases and J by 3 bases, with 12 bases between the two germline ends. This CDR3 is built from 15 residues.

V and J are TRBV10-2 and TRBJ2-2, with TRBD2 matching over 9 bases. Germline V gene data show CDR1 as WSHSY and CDR2 as SAAADI. The J segment lost 1 base and the V segment lost 3 bases, leaving 6 bases of the junction unmatched. This CDR3 is built from 17 residues. The CDR3 DNA reads as TGCGCCAGCAGTGATATCCCTAGCGGGATGAACACCGGGGAGCTGTTTTTT. It is translated as CASSDIPSGMNTGELFF.

V is TRBV19 and J is TRBJ2-3; 8 bases match TRBD2. V trimming: 5 bases; J trimming: 7 bases; junction bases outside the gene matches: 11. The CDR3 contains 15 residues. Germline CDR1 reads LNHDA; CDR2 reads SQIVND (reference sequence). The CDR3 DNA sequence: TGTGCCAGTAGTGCCCTTAGCGGGAACGATCATACGCAGTATTTT. Translation gives CASSALSGNDHTQYF. Combining the CDR3 with reference TRBV19 and TRBJ2-3 gives the whole variable domain DGGITQSPKYLFRKEGQNVTLSCEQNLNHDAMYWYRQDPGQGLRLIYYSQIVNDFQKGDIAEGYSVSREKKESFPLTVTSAQKNPTAFYLCASSALSGNDHTQYFGPGTRLTVL.

CDR3 in DNA: TGTGCCAGCAGTGGGAATCCAGGGCCCTACGAGCAGTACTTC. Translating it yields CASSGNPGPYEQYF. The V call is TRBV6-1, the J call TRBJ2-7; maybe TRBD1 (5 bases). Per germline, CDR1 MNHNS and CDR2 SASEGT. CDR3 length equals 14 residues. The V end was cut by 4 bases, the J end by 2 bases, with 12 bases between.